This is a list of T cell receptor beta chains from one sample in a study of response to subunit inactivated influenza vaccine. TCRdb passed the RT-PCR reads through MiXCR, listing each CDR3 protein once. The sample consists of roughly 630,000 distinct CDR3 sequences, approximately 15% of them appearing once. Sequencing used PBMCs from blood, obtained around 14 days before vaccination. All receptors come from a man in his forties or fifties who received an inactivated influenza vaccine. Each CDR3 is given with its conserved first and last residue. The D gene is left open where the match is weak. For some rows the clone size is stated as once, few or many, or as a class when expanded; others skip it.

clone_size: NA; j_call: TRBJ2-2; v_call: TRBV18; d_call: NA; cdr3_aa: CASSPRESNTGELFF; cdr3_nt: TGTGCCAGCTCACCACGGGAATCCAACACCGGGGAGCTGTTTTTT
clone_size: few; j_call: TRBJ2-3; v_call: TRBV5-1; d_call: NA; cdr3_aa: CASSLDEDTQYF; cdr3_nt: TGCGCCAGCAGCTTGGATGAAGATACGCAGTATTTT
clone_size: few; j_call: TRBJ1-1; v_call: TRBV5-5; d_call: NA; cdr3_aa: CASSLGGRLNTEAFF; cdr3_nt: TGTGCCAGCAGCTTAGGGGGACGCCTGAACACTGAAGCTTTCTTT
clone_size: NA; j_call: TRBJ1-1; v_call: TRBV20-1; d_call: NA; cdr3_aa: CSASSLRPGTEAFF; cdr3_nt: TGCAGTGCTAGTTCCCTTAGGCCGGGTACTGAAGCTTTCTTT
clone_size: NA; j_call: TRBJ2-1; v_call: TRBV6-5; d_call: NA; cdr3_aa: CASSYGRGLDSYNEQFF; cdr3_nt: TGTGCCAGCAGTTACGGCAGGGGCCTTGATTCCTACAATGAGCAGTTCTTC
clone_size: NA; j_call: TRBJ2-2; v_call: TRBV6-2/TRBV6-3; d_call: TRBD2; cdr3_aa: CASSYRLAGIGELFF; cdr3_nt: TGTGCCAGCAGTTACAGACTAGCGGGAATCGGGGAGCTGTTTTTT
clone_size: NA; j_call: TRBJ1-4; v_call: TRBV28; d_call: NA; cdr3_aa: CASRRTNVKLFF; cdr3_nt: TGTGCCAGCAGGCGGACTAATGTAAAACTGTTTTTT
clone_size: many; j_call: TRBJ1-2; v_call: TRBV28; d_call: NA; cdr3_aa: CASSPPPLVRGHGYTF; cdr3_nt: TGTGCCAGCAGTCCCCCTCCCCTGGTCAGGGGCCATGGCTACACCTTC
clone_size: NA; j_call: TRBJ1-1; v_call: TRBV7-9; d_call: NA; cdr3_aa: CASSRPMNTEAFF; cdr3_nt: TGTGCCAGCAGCCGGCCCATGAACACTGAAGCTTTCTTT
clone_size: many; j_call: TRBJ2-5; v_call: TRBV5-1; d_call: NA; cdr3_aa: CASSLGDNQETQYF; cdr3_nt: TGCGCCAGCAGCTTGGGGGACAACCAAGAGACCCAGTACTTC
clone_size: NA; j_call: TRBJ2-1; v_call: TRBV14; d_call: NA; cdr3_aa: CASSLSLYSSYNEQFF; cdr3_nt: TGTGCCAGCAGCCTTTCCCTATACAGCTCCTACAATGAGCAGTTCTTC
clone_size: NA; j_call: TRBJ2-7; v_call: TRBV20-1; d_call: NA; cdr3_aa: CSASTGLPSYEQYF; cdr3_nt: TGCAGTGCTAGCACAGGCTTACCTTCCTACGAGCAGTACTTC
clone_size: few; j_call: TRBJ2-1; v_call: TRBV20-1; d_call: NA; cdr3_aa: CSASGRSEQFF; cdr3_nt: TGCAGTGCTAGTGGAAGGTCTGAGCAGTTCTTC
clone_size: many; j_call: TRBJ2-1; v_call: TRBV5-1; d_call: NA; cdr3_aa: CASSLLIDDEQFF; cdr3_nt: TGCGCCAGCAGCTTGTTGATCGACGATGAGCAGTTCTTC
clone_size: few; j_call: TRBJ2-1; v_call: TRBV20-1; d_call: NA; cdr3_aa: CSARDPGGQPNYNEQFF; cdr3_nt: TGCAGTGCTAGAGACCCGGGGGGCCAGCCGAACTACAATGAGCAGTTCTTC
clone_size: NA; j_call: TRBJ2-2; v_call: TRBV3-1; d_call: NA; cdr3_aa: CASSQGNAGSGGELFF; cdr3_nt: TGTGCCAGCAGCCAAGGAAACGCAGGTTCGGGCGGGGAGCTGTTTTTT
clone_size: NA; j_call: TRBJ2-1; v_call: TRBV7-3; d_call: TRBD2; cdr3_aa: CASSQGPSGSRNEQFF; cdr3_nt: TGTGCCAGCAGCCAAGGGCCTAGCGGGAGTCGGAATGAGCAGTTCTTC
clone_size: NA; j_call: TRBJ2-1; v_call: TRBV5-1; d_call: TRBD1; cdr3_aa: CASSYGQGMNEQFF; cdr3_nt: TGCGCCAGCAGCTACGGACAGGGGATGAATGAGCAGTTCTTC
clone_size: few; j_call: TRBJ1-2; v_call: TRBV5-1; d_call: TRBD1; cdr3_aa: CASSKSGTGATSYGYTF; cdr3_nt: TGCGCCAGCAGCAAATCCGGGACAGGGGCGACATCCTATGGCTACACCTTC
clone_size: few; j_call: TRBJ2-1; v_call: TRBV18; d_call: TRBD1; cdr3_aa: CASSPAIGTGGRNEQFF; cdr3_nt: TGTGCCAGCTCACCGGCTATCGGGACAGGGGGCAGGAATGAGCAGTTCTTC
clone_size: NA; j_call: TRBJ2-7; v_call: TRBV28; d_call: TRBD2; cdr3_aa: CASSRRLALYEQYF; cdr3_nt: TGTGCCAGCTCCCGAAGACTAGCACTCTACGAGCAGTACTTC
clone_size: NA; j_call: TRBJ2-1; v_call: TRBV20-1; d_call: TRBD2; cdr3_aa: CSARSSGGASEQFF; cdr3_nt: TGCAGTGCTAGATCCAGCGGGGGGGCCAGTGAGCAGTTCTTC
clone_size: NA; j_call: TRBJ2-7; v_call: TRBV11-1; d_call: NA; cdr3_aa: CASSLADRLKDFSYEQYF; cdr3_nt: TGTGCCAGCAGCTTAGCTGACAGGCTGAAGGACTTTTCCTACGAGCAGTACTTC
clone_size: few; j_call: TRBJ2-3; v_call: TRBV4-2; d_call: NA; cdr3_aa: CASSQDGTRGSDTQYF; cdr3_nt: TGTGCCAGCAGCCAAGACGGGACGAGGGGTTCAGATACGCAGTATTTT
clone_size: few; j_call: TRBJ1-1; v_call: TRBV5-1; d_call: NA; cdr3_aa: CASSYRQDGGEAFF; cdr3_nt: TGCGCCAGCAGCTACAGACAGGACGGGGGTGAAGCTTTCTTT
clone_size: few; j_call: TRBJ2-3; v_call: TRBV2; d_call: NA; cdr3_aa: CASSDWQPADTQYF; cdr3_nt: TGTGCCAGCAGTGATTGGCAGCCTGCAGATACGCAGTATTTT
clone_size: NA; j_call: TRBJ1-6; v_call: TRBV7-8; d_call: NA; cdr3_aa: CASSLKGSHSPLHF; cdr3_nt: TGTGCCAGCAGCTTAAAGGGGTCTCACTCACCCCTCCACTTT
clone_size: many; j_call: TRBJ2-1; v_call: TRBV4-2; d_call: TRBD2; cdr3_aa: CASSQDITSGSGRREQFF; cdr3_nt: TGTGCCAGCAGCCAAGATATCACTAGCGGGTCCGGTCGGAGGGAGCAGTTCTTC
clone_size: few; j_call: TRBJ2-1; v_call: TRBV25-1; d_call: TRBD1; cdr3_aa: CASSGDRGTSYNEQFF; cdr3_nt: TGTGCCAGCAGTGGGGACAGGGGAACTTCCTACAATGAGCAGTTCTTC
clone_size: NA; j_call: TRBJ2-1; v_call: TRBV7-2; d_call: NA; cdr3_aa: CASSLVRGDAANEQFF; cdr3_nt: TGTGCCAGCAGCTTAGTTAGGGGCGACGCGGCTAATGAGCAGTTCTTC
clone_size: many; j_call: TRBJ1-1; v_call: TRBV3-1; d_call: NA; cdr3_aa: CASSSGAQGHTEAFF; cdr3_nt: TGTGCCAGCAGCTCCGGGGCACAGGGCCACACTGAAGCTTTCTTT
clone_size: few; j_call: TRBJ1-4; v_call: TRBV20-1; d_call: TRBD1; cdr3_aa: CSASRGQGEKLFF; cdr3_nt: TGCAGTGCTAGTCGAGGACAGGGGGAAAAACTGTTTTTT
clone_size: many; j_call: TRBJ2-1; v_call: TRBV12-3/TRBV12-4; d_call: TRBD2; cdr3_aa: CASSSTGGDEQFF; cdr3_nt: TGTGCCAGCAGTTCCACTGGGGGGGATGAGCAGTTCTTC
clone_size: NA; j_call: TRBJ2-2; v_call: TRBV9; d_call: NA; cdr3_aa: CASSVEGYDTGELFF; cdr3_nt: TGTGCCAGCAGCGTAGAGGGGTATGACACCGGGGAGCTGTTTTTT
clone_size: few; j_call: TRBJ2-3; v_call: TRBV7-9; d_call: NA; cdr3_aa: CASSQVRGLGTDTQYF; cdr3_nt: TGTGCCAGCAGTCAGGTCAGGGGTTTGGGGACAGATACGCAGTATTTT
clone_size: NA; j_call: TRBJ2-3; v_call: TRBV11-2; d_call: TRBD1; cdr3_aa: CASSLSGQGSVNTQYF; cdr3_nt: TGTGCCAGCAGCTTATCTGGACAGGGGAGCGTAAATACGCAGTATTTT
clone_size: many; j_call: TRBJ1-4; v_call: TRBV4-3; d_call: NA; cdr3_aa: CASSRASQGRRGEKLFF; cdr3_nt: TGCGCCAGCAGCCGAGCGAGCCAGGGTAGGAGAGGTGAAAAACTGTTTTTT
clone_size: many; j_call: TRBJ2-2; v_call: TRBV20-1; d_call: TRBD2; cdr3_aa: CSAYRGGDTGELFF; cdr3_nt: TGCAGTGCTTACCGGGGAGGGGACACCGGGGAGCTGTTTTTT
clone_size: NA; j_call: TRBJ2-1; v_call: TRBV6-2/TRBV6-3; d_call: NA; cdr3_aa: CASVLGAGLINEQFF; cdr3_nt: TGTGCCAGCGTCCTGGGGGCGGGACTCATCAATGAGCAGTTCTTC
clone_size: NA; j_call: TRBJ2-1; v_call: TRBV7-3; d_call: NA; cdr3_aa: CASGSYYNEQFF; cdr3_nt: TGTGCCAGCGGTAGCTACTACAATGAGCAGTTCTTC
clone_size: few; j_call: TRBJ1-1; v_call: TRBV7-9; d_call: TRBD1; cdr3_aa: CASSSGTGQNTEAFF; cdr3_nt: TGTGCCAGCAGCTCCGGGACAGGACAGAACACTGAAGCTTTCTTT
clone_size: NA; j_call: TRBJ2-1; v_call: TRBV7-2; d_call: TRBD2; cdr3_aa: CASSFTSGGAEQFF; cdr3_nt: TGTGCCAGCAGCTTTACTAGCGGGGGGGCAGAGCAGTTCTTC
clone_size: few; j_call: TRBJ1-4; v_call: TRBV7-8; d_call: TRBD1; cdr3_aa: CASSGTGGSKLFF; cdr3_nt: TGTGCCAGCAGCGGAACAGGGGGATCAAAACTGTTTTTT
clone_size: many; j_call: TRBJ1-1; v_call: TRBV7-2; d_call: NA; cdr3_aa: CASSPDRANTEAFF; cdr3_nt: TGTGCCAGCAGCCCCGACAGAGCGAACACTGAAGCTTTCTTT
clone_size: few; j_call: TRBJ2-1; v_call: TRBV5-1; d_call: NA; cdr3_aa: CASSPGGTPEQFF; cdr3_nt: TGCGCCAGCAGCCCCGGCGGGACCCCTGAGCAGTTCTTC
clone_size: many; j_call: TRBJ2-3; v_call: TRBV7-9; d_call: NA; cdr3_aa: CASSSLGTATDTQYF; cdr3_nt: TGTGCCAGCAGCTCCTTAGGAACCGCTACAGATACGCAGTATTTT
clone_size: NA; j_call: TRBJ2-3; v_call: TRBV14; d_call: TRBD2; cdr3_aa: CASSPGVRLALITDTQYF; cdr3_nt: TGTGCCAGCAGCCCAGGAGTACGACTAGCGCTCATCACAGATACGCAGTATTTT
clone_size: NA; j_call: TRBJ2-7; v_call: TRBV6-2/TRBV6-3; d_call: TRBD2; cdr3_aa: CASSSIAGGGLRQYF; cdr3_nt: TGTGCCAGCAGTTCGATAGCGGGCGGTGGATTGAGGCAGTACTTC
clone_size: NA; j_call: TRBJ1-4; v_call: TRBV12-3/TRBV12-4; d_call: TRBD1; cdr3_aa: CASSLRGRGEKLFF; cdr3_nt: TGTGCCAGCAGTCTTAGGGGGCGGGGTGAAAAACTGTTTTTT
clone_size: few; j_call: TRBJ2-7; v_call: TRBV5-1; d_call: NA; cdr3_aa: CASSFGEHSYEQYF; cdr3_nt: TGCGCCAGCAGCTTCGGCGAACACTCCTACGAGCAGTACTTC
clone_size: few; j_call: TRBJ1-3; v_call: TRBV12-3/TRBV12-4; d_call: NA; cdr3_aa: CASSGQGPAGNTIYF; cdr3_nt: TGTGCCAGCAGCGGCCAGGGGCCGGCCGGAAACACCATATATTTT
clone_size: few; j_call: TRBJ2-1; v_call: TRBV28; d_call: TRBD1; cdr3_aa: CASSLSAGGTNHEQFF; cdr3_nt: TGTGCCAGCAGTTTATCCGCAGGGGGAACCAATCATGAGCAGTTCTTC
clone_size: NA; j_call: TRBJ2-7; v_call: TRBV2; d_call: TRBD1; cdr3_aa: CASSGGRGLTITYEQYF; cdr3_nt: TGTGCCAGCAGTGGGGGCAGGGGGCTAACCATCACCTACGAGCAGTACTTC